These T cell receptor beta chains were read from a single sample in a study of cytomegalovirus exposure and HLA in healthy donors. Using immunoSEQ multiplex PCR, the repertoire was profiled, and TCRdb retains in-frame clones only, with some absent. The sample shows about 150,000 clones, just over 85% of them seen only once. The source material was PBMCs. The receptors come from a human donor in good health. Each CDR3 is given with its conserved first and last residue. D genes are given only for firm matches. The size entry is marked missing in some rows and otherwise reads once, few, many or a size class.

v_call	clone_size	j_call	d_call	cdr3_aa	cdr3_nt
TRBV6-1	.	TRBJ1-5	TRBD1	CASHYLQGPNQPQHF	TGTGCCAGCCACTATTTACAGGGGCCCAATCAGCCCCAGCATTTT
TRBV9	.	TRBJ1-4	TRBD1	CASSVVGDSEKLFF	TGTGCCAGCAGCGTAGTTGGGGACAGCGAAAAACTGTTTTTT
TRBV7-8	.	TRBJ1-5	.	CASSLEAGTSNQPQHF	TGTGCCAGCAGCTTAGAAGCGGGGACTAGCAATCAGCCCCAGCATTTT
TRBV5-6	.	TRBJ1-2	.	CASSHPGERDGYTF	TGTGCCAGCAGCCACCCGGGGGAGAGAGATGGCTACACCTTC
TRBV30	.	TRBJ2-1	.	CAWSGTTVGWEQFF	TGTGCCTGGAGTGGGACTACCGTAGGTTGGGAGCAGTTCTTC
TRBV5-5	.	TRBJ1-2	TRBD1	CASSPSGGRVGYTF	TGTGCCAGCAGCCCATCAGGGGGCAGGGTTGGCTACACCTTC
TRBV5-6	.	TRBJ2-1	.	CASSFSSGLHNEQFF	TGTGCCAGCAGCTTTTCCTCTGGACTGCACAATGAGCAGTTCTTC
TRBV27	.	TRBJ1-5	.	CASSFPEGSHQPQHF	TGTGCCAGCAGTTTCCCCGAGGGTTCCCATCAGCCCCAGCATTTT
TRBV12-5	few	TRBJ2-7	.	CASGLVLWAGSYEQYF	TGTGCTAGTGGTTTGGTACTTTGGGCAGGGTCCTACGAGCAGTACTTC
TRBV5-1	.	TRBJ1-1	.	CASSLDSMNTEAFF	TGCGCCAGCAGCTTGGACAGTATGAACACTGAAGCTTTCTTT
TRBV28	.	TRBJ1-2	.	CASSSGGNYGYTF	TGTGCCAGCAGTTCCGGGGGTAACTATGGCTACACCTTC
TRBV14	.	TRBJ2-7	TRBD2	CASSQGRWTSVGEQYF	TGTGCCAGCAGCCAAGGTAGATGGACTAGCGTAGGCGAGCAGTACTTC
TRBV30	.	TRBJ2-7	TRBD1	CAWIRDSSYEQYF	TGTGCCTGGATCAGGGACAGCTCCTACGAGCAGTACTTC
TRBV7-2	.	TRBJ1-2	.	CASSTNYGYTF	TGTGCCAGCAGTACTAACTATGGCTACACCTTC
TRBV18	.	TRBJ2-7	TRBD1	CASSPPRDRGSYEQYF	TGTGCCAGCTCACCACCCCGGGACAGGGGATCATACGAGCAGTACTTC
TRBV7-8	.	TRBJ1-1	TRBD1	CASSLAATGTEAFF	TGTGCCAGCAGCTTAGCGGCGACAGGGACTGAAGCTTTCTTT
TRBV19	few	TRBJ1-2	.	CASRVRDTNYGYTF	TGTGCCAGTAGGGTTCGGGACACAAACTATGGCTACACCTTC
TRBV15	.	TRBJ2-7	.	CATSRDRISRGEQYF	TGTGCCACCAGCAGAGATCGGATAAGTAGGGGCGAGCAGTACTTC
TRBV6-5	.	TRBJ1-4	.	CASRWGGTNEKLFF	TGTGCCAGCAGGTGGGGGGGTACTAATGAAAAACTGTTTTTT
TRBV7-3	.	TRBJ1-2	.	CASSPDRRGYGYTF	TGTGCCAGCAGCCCTGACCGACGGGGGTATGGCTACACCTTC
TRBV15	few	TRBJ1-6	.	CATSREGWIRGNSPLHF	TGTGCCACCAGCAGAGAGGGATGGATTAGGGGCAATTCACCCCTCCACTTT
TRBV28	.	TRBJ2-7	TRBD2	CASRGTSGGSYEQYF	TGTGCCAGCAGGGGGACTAGCGGGGGCTCCTACGAGCAGTACTTC
TRBV10-1	.	TRBJ2-7	TRBD1	CASSESKGTGGYEQYF	TGCGCCAGCAGTGAGTCGAAAGGGACAGGGGGTTACGAGCAGTACTTT
TRBV5-1	.	TRBJ2-7	TRBD1	CASSFERDRPYEQYF	TGCGCCAGTTCATTTGAGAGGGACAGACCCTACGAGCAGTACTTC
TRBV30	once	TRBJ1-1	.	CAWRGQGGRTEAFF	TGTGCCTGGAGGGGGCAGGGAGGTCGCACTGAAGCTTTCTTT
TRBV4-2	.	TRBJ2-3	.	CASSRDSPGDTQYF	TGTGCCAGCAGCCGAGATTCTCCGGGGGATACGCAGTATTTT
TRBV7-6	.	TRBJ1-6	TRBD1	CASSSDRGNSPLHF	TGTGCCAGCAGCTCCGACAGGGGAAATTCACCCCTCCACTTT
TRBV18	.	TRBJ1-3	.	CASSTDNSGNTIYF	TGTGCCAGCTCGACAGATAACTCTGGAAACACCATATATTTT
TRBV5-6	.	TRBJ2-1	TRBD2	CASSFRTSGSDEQFF	TGTGCCAGCAGCTTTAGGACTAGCGGGAGCGATGAGCAGTTCTTC
TRBV5-6	few	TRBJ2-7	TRBD2	CASSWTSGGEQYF	TGTGCCAGCAGCTGGACTAGCGGGGGCGAGCAGTACTTC
TRBV5-6	.	TRBJ2-1	TRBD1	CASSLYGAGGAYNEQFF	TGTGCCAGCAGCTTGTACGGGGCAGGGGGCGCCTACAATGAGCAGTTCTTC
TRBV27	once	TRBJ1-5	.	CASSLLAGNQPQHF	TGTGCCAGCAGTTTATTGGCAGGGAATCAGCCCCAGCATTTT
TRBV7-8	.	TRBJ1-2	TRBD1	CASSSGTATYGYTF	TGTGCCAGCAGCTCAGGGACAGCTACCTATGGCTACACCTTC
TRBV11-3	.	TRBJ2-1	.	CASSLSSGGLQFF	TGTGCCAGCAGCTTAAGTTCCGGGGGACTCCAGTTCTTC
TRBV13	.	TRBJ2-1	TRBD2	CASSGGLAGGNEQFF	TGTGCCAGCAGCGGGGGACTAGCGGGGGGCAATGAGCAGTTCTTC